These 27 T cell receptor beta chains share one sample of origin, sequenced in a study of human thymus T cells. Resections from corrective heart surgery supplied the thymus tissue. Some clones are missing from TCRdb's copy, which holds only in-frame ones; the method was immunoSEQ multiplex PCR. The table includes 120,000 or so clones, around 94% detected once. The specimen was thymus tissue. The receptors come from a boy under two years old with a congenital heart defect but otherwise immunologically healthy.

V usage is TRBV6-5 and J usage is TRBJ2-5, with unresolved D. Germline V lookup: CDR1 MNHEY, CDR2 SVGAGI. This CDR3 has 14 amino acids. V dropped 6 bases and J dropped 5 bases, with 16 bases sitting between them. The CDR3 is CASSCLTRAETQYF. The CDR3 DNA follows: TGTGCCAGCAGCTGTCTAACAAGAGCGGAGACCCAGTACTTC.

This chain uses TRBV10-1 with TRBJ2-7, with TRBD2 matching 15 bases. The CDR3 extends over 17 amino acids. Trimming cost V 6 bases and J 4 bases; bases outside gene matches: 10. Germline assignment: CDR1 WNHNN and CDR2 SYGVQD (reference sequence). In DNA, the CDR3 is TGCGCCAGCAGCCAAACCTGGACTAGCGGGGGGGCATACGAGCAGTACTTC. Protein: CASSQTWTSGGAYEQYF.

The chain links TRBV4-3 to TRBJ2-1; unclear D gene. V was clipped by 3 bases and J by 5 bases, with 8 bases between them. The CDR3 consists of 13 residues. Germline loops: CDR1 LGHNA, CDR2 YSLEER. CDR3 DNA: TGCGCCAGCAGCCAGAGTCTCGACAATGAGCAGTTCTTC. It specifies CASSQSLDNEQFF.

This CDR3 reads CATRRGGLEETQYF. The CDR3 region has the DNA TGTGCCACCCGGAGGGGGGGTCTGGAAGAGACCCAGTACTTC. The rearrangement uses TRBV2 and TRBJ2-5, with D maybe TRBD2 (7 bases). V lost 10 bases, J lost 3 bases, and 18 bases lay in between. The CDR3 runs 14 residues. Germline values: CDR1 SNHLY, CDR2 FYNNEI.

CDR3 sequence: CASSHPGQGAPGQETQYF. The CDR3 coding sequence is TGCGCCAGCAGCCATCCGGGACAGGGGGCGCCAGGCCAAGAGACCCAGTACTTC. J is TRBJ2-5 and V is TRBV4-1; 12 nucleotides line up with TRBD1. V dropped 3 bases and J dropped 1; count of bases not matched to a gene: 9. This CDR3 region has 18 residues. Germline V gene lookup returns CDR1 MGHRA and CDR2 YSYEKL.

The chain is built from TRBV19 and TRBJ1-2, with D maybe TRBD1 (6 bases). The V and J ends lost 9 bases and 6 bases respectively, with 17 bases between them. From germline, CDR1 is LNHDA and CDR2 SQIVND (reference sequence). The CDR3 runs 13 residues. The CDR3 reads CASLEGGADGYTF. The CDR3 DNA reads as TGTGCCAGCCTCGAAGGGGGGGCGGATGGCTACACCTTC.

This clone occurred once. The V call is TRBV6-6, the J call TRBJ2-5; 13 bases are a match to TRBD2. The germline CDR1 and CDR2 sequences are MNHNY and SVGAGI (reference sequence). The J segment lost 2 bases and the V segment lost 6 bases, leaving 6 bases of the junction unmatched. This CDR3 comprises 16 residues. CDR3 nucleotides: TGTGCCAGCAGCCCCGGACTAGCGGGGGAACAAGAGACCCAGTACTTC. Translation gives CASSPGLAGEQETQYF.

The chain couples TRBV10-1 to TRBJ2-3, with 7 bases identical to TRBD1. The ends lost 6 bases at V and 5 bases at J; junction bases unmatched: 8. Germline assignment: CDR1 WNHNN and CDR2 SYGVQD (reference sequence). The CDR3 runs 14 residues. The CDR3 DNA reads TGCGCCAGCAGCCCCGGGACAGAAAAAGATACGCAGTATTTT. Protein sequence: CASSPGTEKDTQYF.

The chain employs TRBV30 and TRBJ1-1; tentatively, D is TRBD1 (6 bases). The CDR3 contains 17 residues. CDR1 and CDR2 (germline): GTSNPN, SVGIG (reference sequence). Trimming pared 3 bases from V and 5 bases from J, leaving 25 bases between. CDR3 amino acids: CAWSIQSGFRGGTEAFF. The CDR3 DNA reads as TGTGCCTGGAGCATCCAATCAGGGTTCAGGGGTGGAACTGAAGCTTTCTTT.

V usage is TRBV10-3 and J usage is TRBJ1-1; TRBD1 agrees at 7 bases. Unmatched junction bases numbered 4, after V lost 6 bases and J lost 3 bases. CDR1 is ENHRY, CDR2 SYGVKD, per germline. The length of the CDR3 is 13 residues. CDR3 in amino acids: CAIRVDRDTEAFF. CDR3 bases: TGTGCCATCAGGGTCGACAGGGACACTGAAGCTTTCTTT.

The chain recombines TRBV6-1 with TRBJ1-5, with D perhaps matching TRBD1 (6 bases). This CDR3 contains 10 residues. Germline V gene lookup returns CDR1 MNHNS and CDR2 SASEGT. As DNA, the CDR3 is TGTGCAGGGGGGGGTCAGCCCCAGCATTTT. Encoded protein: CAGGGQPQHF.

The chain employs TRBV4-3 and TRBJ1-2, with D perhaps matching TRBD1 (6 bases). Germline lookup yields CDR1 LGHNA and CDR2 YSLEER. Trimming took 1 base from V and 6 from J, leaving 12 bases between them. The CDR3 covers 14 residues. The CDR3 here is CASSQAWGRDGYTF. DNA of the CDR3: TGCGCCAGCAGCCAAGCATGGGGGCGGGATGGCTACACCTTC.

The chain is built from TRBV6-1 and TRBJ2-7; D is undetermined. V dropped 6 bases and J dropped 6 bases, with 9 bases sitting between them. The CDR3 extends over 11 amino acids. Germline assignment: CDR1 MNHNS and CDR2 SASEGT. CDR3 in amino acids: CASSGMAEQYF. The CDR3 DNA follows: TGTGCCAGCAGCGGAATGGCCGAGCAGTACTTC.

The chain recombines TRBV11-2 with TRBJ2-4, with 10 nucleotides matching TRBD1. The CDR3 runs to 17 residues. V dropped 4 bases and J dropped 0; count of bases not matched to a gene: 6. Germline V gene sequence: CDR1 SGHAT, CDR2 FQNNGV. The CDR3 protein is CASSSATGGAAKNIQYF. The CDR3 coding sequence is TGTGCCAGCAGCTCTGCGACAGGGGGCGCAGCCAAAAACATTCAGTACTTC.

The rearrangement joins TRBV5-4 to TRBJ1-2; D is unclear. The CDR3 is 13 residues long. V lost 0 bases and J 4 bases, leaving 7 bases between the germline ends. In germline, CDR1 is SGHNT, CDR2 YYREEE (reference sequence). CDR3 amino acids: CASSLEGPYGYTF. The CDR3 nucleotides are TGTGCCAGCAGCTTGGAAGGTCCCTATGGCTACACCTTC.

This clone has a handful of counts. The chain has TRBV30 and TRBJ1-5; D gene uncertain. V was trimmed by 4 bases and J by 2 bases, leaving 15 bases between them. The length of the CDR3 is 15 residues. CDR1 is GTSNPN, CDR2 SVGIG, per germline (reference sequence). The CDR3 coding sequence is TGTGCCTGGAAGTATCGGCCTAATGGCAATCAGCCCCAGCATTTT. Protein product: CAWKYRPNGNQPQHF.

Here the CDR3 DNA reads TGTGCCTTATCTGCGGCGGGGGGCATTATTAGCACAGATACGCAGTATTTT. Residues: CALSAAGGIISTDTQYF. V usage is TRBV10-3 and J usage is TRBJ2-3; 8 bases fit TRBD2. Germline assignment: CDR1 ENHRY and CDR2 SYGVKD. V shed 11 bases and J 0 bases; nucleotides not matched to a gene: 16. The CDR3 has 17 amino acids.

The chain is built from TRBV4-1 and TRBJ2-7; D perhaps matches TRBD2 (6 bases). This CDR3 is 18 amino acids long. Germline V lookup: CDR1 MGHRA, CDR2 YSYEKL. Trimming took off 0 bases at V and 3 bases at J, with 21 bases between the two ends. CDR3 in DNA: TGCGCCAGCAGCCAAGAACCCTGCAATAGCCGGGGGTGCTACGAGCAGTACTTC. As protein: CASSQEPCNSRGCYEQYF.

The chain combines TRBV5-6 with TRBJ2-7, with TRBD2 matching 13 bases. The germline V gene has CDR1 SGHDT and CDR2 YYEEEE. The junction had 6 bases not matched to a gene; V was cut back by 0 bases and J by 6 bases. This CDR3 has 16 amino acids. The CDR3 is CASSLELAGGPREQYF. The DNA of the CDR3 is TGTGCCAGCAGCTTGGAACTAGCGGGGGGGCCGCGCGAGCAGTACTTC.

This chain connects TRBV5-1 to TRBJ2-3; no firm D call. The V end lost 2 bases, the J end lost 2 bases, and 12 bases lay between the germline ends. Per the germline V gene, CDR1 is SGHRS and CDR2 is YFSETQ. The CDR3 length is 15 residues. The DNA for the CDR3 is TGCGCCAGCAGCTTTGGAAGCAGCAACACAGATACGCAGTATTTT. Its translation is CASSFGSSNTDTQYF.

The CDR3 bases are TGTGCCTGGAGTACTGACTTCCGGGACAGGGTCACAGATACGCAGTATTTT. This codes for CAWSTDFRDRVTDTQYF. V is TRBV30 and J is TRBJ2-3; 9 positions match TRBD1. Germline CDR1 GTSNPN, CDR2 SVGIG (reference sequence). The CDR3 extends over 17 amino acids. Trimming took 2 bases from V and 2 from J; bases not matched to a gene: 11.

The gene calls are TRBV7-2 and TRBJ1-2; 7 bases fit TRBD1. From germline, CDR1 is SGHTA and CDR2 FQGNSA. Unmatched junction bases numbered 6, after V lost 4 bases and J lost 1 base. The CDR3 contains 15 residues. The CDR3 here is CASSSTGTVNYGYTF. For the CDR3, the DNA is TGTGCCAGCAGCTCCACCGGGACAGTTAACTATGGCTACACCTTC. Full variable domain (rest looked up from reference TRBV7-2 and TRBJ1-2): GAGVSQSPSNKVTEKGKDVELRCDPISGHTALYWYRQSLGQGLEFLIYFQGNSAPDKSGLPSDRFSAERTGGSVSTLTIQRTQQEDSAVYLCASSSTGTVNYGYTFGSGTRLTVV.

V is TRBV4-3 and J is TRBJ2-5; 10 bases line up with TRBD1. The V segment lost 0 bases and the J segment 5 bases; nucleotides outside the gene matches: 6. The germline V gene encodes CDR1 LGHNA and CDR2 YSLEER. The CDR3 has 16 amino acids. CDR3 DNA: TGCGCCAGCAGCCAAGACGAGAGACAGGGGGCGGAGACCCAGTACTTC. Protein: CASSQDERQGAETQYF.

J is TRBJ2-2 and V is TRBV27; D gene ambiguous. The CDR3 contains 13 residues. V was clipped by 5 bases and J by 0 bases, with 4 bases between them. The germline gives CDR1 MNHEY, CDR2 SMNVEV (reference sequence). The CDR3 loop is CASSITNTGELFF. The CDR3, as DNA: TGTGCCAGCAGTATCACGAACACCGGGGAGCTGTTTTTT.

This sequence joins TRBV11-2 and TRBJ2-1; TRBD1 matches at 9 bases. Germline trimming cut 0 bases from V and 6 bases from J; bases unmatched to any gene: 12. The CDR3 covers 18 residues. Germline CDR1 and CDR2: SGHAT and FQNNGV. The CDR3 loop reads CASSLDVATGTGFNEQFF. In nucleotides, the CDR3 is TGTGCCAGCAGCTTAGATGTGGCCACCGGGACAGGGTTCAATGAGCAGTTCTTC. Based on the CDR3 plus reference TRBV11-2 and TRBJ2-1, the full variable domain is EAGVAQSPRYKIIEKRQSVAFWCNPISGHATLYWYQQILGQGPKLLIQFQNNGVVDDSQLPKDRFSAERLKGVDSTLKIQPAKLEDSAVYLCASSLDVATGTGFNEQFFGPGTRLTVL.

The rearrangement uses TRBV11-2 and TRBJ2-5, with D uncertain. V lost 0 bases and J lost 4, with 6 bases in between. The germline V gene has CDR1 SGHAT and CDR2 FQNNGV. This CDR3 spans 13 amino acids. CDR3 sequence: CASSLDRPETQYF. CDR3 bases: TGTGCCAGCAGCTTAGATCGTCCAGAGACCCAGTACTTC.

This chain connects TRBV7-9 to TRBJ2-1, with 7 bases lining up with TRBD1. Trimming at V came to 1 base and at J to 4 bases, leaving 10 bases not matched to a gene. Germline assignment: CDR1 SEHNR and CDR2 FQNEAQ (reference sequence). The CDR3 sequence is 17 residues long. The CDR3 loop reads CASSLVRGGAGYNEQFF. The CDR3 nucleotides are TGTGCCAGCAGCTTAGTGCGAGGGGGCGCAGGGTACAATGAGCAGTTCTTC.